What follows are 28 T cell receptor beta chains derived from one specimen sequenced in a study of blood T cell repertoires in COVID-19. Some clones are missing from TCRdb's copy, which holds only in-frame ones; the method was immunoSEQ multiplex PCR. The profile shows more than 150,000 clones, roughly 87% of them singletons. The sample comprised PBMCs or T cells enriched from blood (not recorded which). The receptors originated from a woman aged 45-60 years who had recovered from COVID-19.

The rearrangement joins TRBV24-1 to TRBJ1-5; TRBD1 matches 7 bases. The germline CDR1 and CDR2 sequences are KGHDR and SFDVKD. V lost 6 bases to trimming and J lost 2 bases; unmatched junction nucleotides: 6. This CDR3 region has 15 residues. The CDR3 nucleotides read TGTGCCACCAGTCAAGGACAGGCCGGCAATCAGCCCCAGCATTTT. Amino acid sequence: CATSQGQAGNQPQHF.

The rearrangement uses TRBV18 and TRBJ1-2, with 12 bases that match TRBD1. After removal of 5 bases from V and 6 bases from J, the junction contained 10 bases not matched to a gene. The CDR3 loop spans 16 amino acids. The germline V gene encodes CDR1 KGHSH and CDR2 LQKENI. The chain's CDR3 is CASSWGQGARFDGYTF. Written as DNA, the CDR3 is TGTGCCAGCTCATGGGGACAGGGGGCGCGCTTTGATGGCTACACCTTC. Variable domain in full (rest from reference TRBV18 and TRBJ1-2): NAGVMQNPRHLVRRRGQEARLRCSPMKGHSHVYWYRQLPEEGLKFMVYLQKENIIDESGMPKERFSAEFPKEGPSILRIQQVVRGDSAAYFCASSWGQGARFDGYTFGSGTRLTVV.

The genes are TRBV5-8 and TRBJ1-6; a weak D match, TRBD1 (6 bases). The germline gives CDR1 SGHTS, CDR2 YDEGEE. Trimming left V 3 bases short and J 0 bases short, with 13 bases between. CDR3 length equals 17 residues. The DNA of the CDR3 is TGTGCCAGCAGCTCCGGACAGAGCGGCTCCTATAATTCACCCCTCCACTTT. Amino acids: CASSSGQSGSYNSPLHF.

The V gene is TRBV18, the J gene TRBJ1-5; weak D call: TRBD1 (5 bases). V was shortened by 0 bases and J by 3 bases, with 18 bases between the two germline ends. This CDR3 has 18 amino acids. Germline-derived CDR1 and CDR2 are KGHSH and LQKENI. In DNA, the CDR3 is TGTGCCAGCTCACCACCCTGGGGGGGGGAAGGCTACAATCAGCCCCAGCATTTT. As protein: CASSPPWGGEGYNQPQHF.

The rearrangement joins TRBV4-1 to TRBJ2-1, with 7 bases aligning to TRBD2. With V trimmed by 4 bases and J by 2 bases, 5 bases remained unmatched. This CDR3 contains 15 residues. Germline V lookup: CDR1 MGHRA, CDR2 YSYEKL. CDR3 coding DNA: TGCGCCAGCAGCCCCTTAGCGGGCACCTACAATGAGCAGTTCTTC. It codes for CASSPLAGTYNEQFF.

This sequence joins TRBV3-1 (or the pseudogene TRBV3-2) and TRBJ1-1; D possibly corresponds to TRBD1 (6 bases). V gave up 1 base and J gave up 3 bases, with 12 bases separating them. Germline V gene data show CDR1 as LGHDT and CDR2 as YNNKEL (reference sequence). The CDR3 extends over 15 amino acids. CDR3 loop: CASSQADRTYTEAFF. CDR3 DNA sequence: TGTGCCAGCAGCCAAGCCGACAGGACCTACACTGAAGCTTTCTTT.

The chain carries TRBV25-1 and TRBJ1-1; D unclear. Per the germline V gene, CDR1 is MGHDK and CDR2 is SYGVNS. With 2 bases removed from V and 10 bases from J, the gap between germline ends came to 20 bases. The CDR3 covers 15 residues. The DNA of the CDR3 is TGTGCCAGCAGTGAAATGGGAGGGAGCACTGGGTTAGCTTTCTTT. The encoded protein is CASSEMGGSTGLAFF.

The CDR3 sequence is CASSPFVSQETQYF. CDR3 nucleotide sequence: TGTGCCAGCTCACCGTTTGTATCGCAAGAGACCCAGTACTTC. This chain uses TRBV18 with TRBJ2-5, with unresolved D. Germline V gives CDR1 KGHSH, CDR2 LQKENI. This CDR3 is built from 14 residues. Trimming left V 3 bases short and J 2 bases short, with 10 bases between.

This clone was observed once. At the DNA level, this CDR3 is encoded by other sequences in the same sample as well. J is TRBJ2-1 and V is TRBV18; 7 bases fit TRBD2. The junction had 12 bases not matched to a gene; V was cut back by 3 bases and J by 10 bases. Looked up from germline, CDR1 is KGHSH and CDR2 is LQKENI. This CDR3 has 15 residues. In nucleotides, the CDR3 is TGTGCCAGCTCACCCCCCGAATTAGCGGGCAACGAGCAGTTCTTC. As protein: CASSPPELAGNEQFF. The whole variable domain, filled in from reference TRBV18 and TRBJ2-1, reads NAGVMQNPRHLVRRRGQEARLRCSPMKGHSHVYWYRQLPEEGLKFMVYLQKENIIDESGMPKERFSAEFPKEGPSILRIQQVVRGDSAAYFCASSPPELAGNEQFFGPGTRLTVL.

This CDR3 reads CASSHREGETQYF. In DNA, the CDR3 is TGTGCCAGCAGCCACCGGGAGGGGGAGACCCAGTACTTC. The chain combines TRBV3-1 (or the pseudogene TRBV3-2) with TRBJ2-5, with 8 nucleotides matching TRBD2. Per the germline V gene, CDR1 is LGHDT and CDR2 is YNNKEL (reference sequence). This CDR3 is built from 13 residues. The trim removed 3 bases at V and 5 bases at J, leaving 2 bases unmatched.

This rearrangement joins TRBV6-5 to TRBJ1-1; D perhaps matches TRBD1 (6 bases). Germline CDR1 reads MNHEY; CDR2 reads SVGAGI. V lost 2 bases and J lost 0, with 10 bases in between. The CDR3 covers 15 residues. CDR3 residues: CASSYSGGLNTEAFF. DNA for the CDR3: TGTGCCAGCAGTTACAGCGGGGGGCTGAACACTGAAGCTTTCTTT.

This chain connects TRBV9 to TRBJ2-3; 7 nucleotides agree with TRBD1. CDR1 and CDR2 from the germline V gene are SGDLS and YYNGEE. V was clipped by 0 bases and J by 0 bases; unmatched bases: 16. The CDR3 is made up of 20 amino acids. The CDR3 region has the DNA TGTGCCAGCAGCGTAGACTTAGGTGACAGGGACCTCTCAAGCACAGATACGCAGTATTTT. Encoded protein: CASSVDLGDRDLSSTDTQYF.

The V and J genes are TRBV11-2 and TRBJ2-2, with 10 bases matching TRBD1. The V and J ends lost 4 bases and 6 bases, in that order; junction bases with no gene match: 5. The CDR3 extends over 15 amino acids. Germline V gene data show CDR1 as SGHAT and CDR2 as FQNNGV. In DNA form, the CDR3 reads TGTGCCAGCAGCTCGCCGGGACAGGGGCCCGGGGAGCTGTTTTTT. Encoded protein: CASSSPGQGPGELFF.

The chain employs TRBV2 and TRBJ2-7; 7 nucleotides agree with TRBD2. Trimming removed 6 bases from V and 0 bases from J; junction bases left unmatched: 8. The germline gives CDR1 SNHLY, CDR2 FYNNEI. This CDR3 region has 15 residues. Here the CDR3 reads CASSLLASSSYEQYF. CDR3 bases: TGTGCCAGCAGCCTACTAGCGAGTAGCTCCTACGAGCAGTACTTC.

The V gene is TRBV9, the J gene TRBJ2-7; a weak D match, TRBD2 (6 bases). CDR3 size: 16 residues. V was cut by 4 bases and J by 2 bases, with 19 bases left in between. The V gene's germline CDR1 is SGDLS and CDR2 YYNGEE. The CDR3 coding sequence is TGTGCCAGCAGCCACGAATGGGGCGGGGTCGCCTACGAGCAGTACTTC. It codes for CASSHEWGGVAYEQYF.

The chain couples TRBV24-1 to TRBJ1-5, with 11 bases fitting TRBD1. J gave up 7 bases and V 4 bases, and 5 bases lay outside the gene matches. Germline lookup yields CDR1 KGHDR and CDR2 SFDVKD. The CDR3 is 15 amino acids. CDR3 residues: CATSESGTGGQPQHF. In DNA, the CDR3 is TGTGCCACCAGTGAATCCGGGACAGGGGGACAGCCCCAGCATTTT.

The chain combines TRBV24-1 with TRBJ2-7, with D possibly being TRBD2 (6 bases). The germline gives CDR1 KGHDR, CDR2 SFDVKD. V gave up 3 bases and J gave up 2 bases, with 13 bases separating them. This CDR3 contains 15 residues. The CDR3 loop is CATSDPLGSPYEQYF. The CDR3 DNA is TGTGCCACCAGTGATCCGCTCGGGAGCCCCTACGAGCAGTACTTC.

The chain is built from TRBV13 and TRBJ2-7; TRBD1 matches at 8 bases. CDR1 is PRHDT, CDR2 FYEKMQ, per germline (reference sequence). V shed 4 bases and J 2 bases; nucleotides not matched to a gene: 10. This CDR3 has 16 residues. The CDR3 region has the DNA TGTGCCAGCAGCTCAGCCCTGACAGGGGATCCCTACGAGCAGTACTTC. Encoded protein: CASSSALTGDPYEQYF.

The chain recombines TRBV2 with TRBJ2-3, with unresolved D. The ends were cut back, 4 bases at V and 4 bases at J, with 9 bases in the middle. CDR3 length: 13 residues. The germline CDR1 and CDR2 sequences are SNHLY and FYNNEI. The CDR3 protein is CASSGSRADTQYF. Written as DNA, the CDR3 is TGTGCCAGCAGTGGGAGTCGGGCAGATACGCAGTATTTT.

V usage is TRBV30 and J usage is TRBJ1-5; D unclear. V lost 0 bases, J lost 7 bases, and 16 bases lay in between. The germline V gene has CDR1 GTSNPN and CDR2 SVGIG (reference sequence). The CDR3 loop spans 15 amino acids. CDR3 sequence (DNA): TGTGCCTGGAGTGTCTCGTCGGGGATCAGGCAGCCCCAGCATTTT. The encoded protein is CAWSVSSGIRQPQHF.

CDR3 nucleotides: TGTGCCAGCAGTGAGCCTGGGGGACTAGCGGGCTACGAGCAGTACTTC. It specifies CASSEPGGLAGYEQYF. The V call is TRBV6-1, the J call TRBJ2-7; 12 bases match TRBD2. The germline CDR1 and CDR2 sequences are MNHNS and SASEGT. The V gene end was trimmed by 3 bases and the J gene end by 3 bases; junction bases not matched to a gene: 6. The CDR3 covers 16 residues.

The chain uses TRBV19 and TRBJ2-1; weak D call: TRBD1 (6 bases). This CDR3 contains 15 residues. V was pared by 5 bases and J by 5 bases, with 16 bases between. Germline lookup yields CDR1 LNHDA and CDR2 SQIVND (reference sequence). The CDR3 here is CASSAIRTVNNEQFF. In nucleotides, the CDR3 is TGTGCCAGTAGTGCAATTAGGACAGTTAACAATGAGCAGTTCTTC.

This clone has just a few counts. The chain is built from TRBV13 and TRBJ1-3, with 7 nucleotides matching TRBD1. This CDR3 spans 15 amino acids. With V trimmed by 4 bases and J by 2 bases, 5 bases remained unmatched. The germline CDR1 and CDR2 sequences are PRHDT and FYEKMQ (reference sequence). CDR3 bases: TGTGCCAGCAGCTCACGACAGGGTGCTGGAAACACCATATATTTT. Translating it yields CASSSRQGAGNTIYF.

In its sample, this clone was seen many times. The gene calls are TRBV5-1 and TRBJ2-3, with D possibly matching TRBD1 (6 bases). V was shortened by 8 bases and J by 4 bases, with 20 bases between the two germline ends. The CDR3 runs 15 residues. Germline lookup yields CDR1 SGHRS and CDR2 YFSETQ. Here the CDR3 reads CARGTGRLISDTQYF. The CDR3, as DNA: TGCGCCAGGGGTACAGGGCGGCTTATCTCAGATACGCAGTATTTT. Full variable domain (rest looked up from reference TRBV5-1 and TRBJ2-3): KAGVTQTPRYLIKTRGQQVTLSCSPISGHRSVSWYQQTPGQGLQFLFEYFSETQRNKGNFPGRFSGRQFSNSRSEMNVSTLELGDSALYLCARGTGRLISDTQYFGPGTRLTVL.

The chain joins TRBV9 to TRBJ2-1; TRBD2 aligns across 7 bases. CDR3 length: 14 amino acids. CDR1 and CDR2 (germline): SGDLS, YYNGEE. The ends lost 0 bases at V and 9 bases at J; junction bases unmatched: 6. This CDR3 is CASSVGRETSEQFF. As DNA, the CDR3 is TGTGCCAGCAGCGTAGGGCGGGAGACTAGTGAGCAGTTCTTC.

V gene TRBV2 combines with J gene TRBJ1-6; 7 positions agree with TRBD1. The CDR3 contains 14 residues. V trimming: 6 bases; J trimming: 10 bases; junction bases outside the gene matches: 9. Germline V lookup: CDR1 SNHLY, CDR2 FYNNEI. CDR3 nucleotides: TGTGCCAGCAGAGCGACAGGGTTGGGATCACCCCTCCACTTT. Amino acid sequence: CASRATGLGSPLHF.

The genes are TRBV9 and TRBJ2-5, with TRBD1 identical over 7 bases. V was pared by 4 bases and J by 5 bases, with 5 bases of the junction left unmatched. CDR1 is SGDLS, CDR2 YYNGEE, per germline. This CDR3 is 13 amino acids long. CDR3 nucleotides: TGTGCCAGCAGCCTCAGGGGGTTGGAGACCCAGTACTTC. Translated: CASSLRGLETQYF.

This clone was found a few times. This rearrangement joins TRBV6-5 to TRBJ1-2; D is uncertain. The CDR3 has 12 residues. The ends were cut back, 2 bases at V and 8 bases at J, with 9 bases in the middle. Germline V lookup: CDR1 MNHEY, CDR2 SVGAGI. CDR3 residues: CASSYGGRGYTF. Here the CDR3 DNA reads TGTGCCAGCAGTTACGGAGGGCGCGGCTACACCTTC.